The TCR beta chain under discussion was sequenced for a study of blood T cell repertoires in COVID-19. Germline CDR1 is MNHEY and CDR2 is SVGEGT. This CDR3 is built from 13 residues. Trimming removed 0 bases at V and 10 bases at J, with 9 bases between. Original data processing: Cell counts per sample came from amplifying reference gene primers. This table comes from immunoSEQ multiplex PCR, and its TCRdb copy is limited to in-frame clones, with some not included. V, J and clone size derive from that table, while D and trimming were established from the DNA sequence. Of under 200,000 clones listed, 85% to 90% are singletons.

Sequencing input: peripheral blood. This chain joins TRBV6-2 or TRBV6-3 and TRBJ2-2; D remains ambiguous. The clonotype was recovered from a man younger than 35 with active or convalescent COVID-19. The CDR3 loop is CASSYSTLSELFF. The CDR3 DNA reads as TGTGCCAGCAGTTACTCGACACTTTCGGAGCTGTTTTTT.